One sample yielded the 9 T cell receptor beta chains listed below, sequenced in a study of identifying expanded T cells in peripheral blood. The method was immunoSEQ multiplex PCR; TCRdb's version includes in-frame clones alone and lacks a portion of them. This table has 60,000 or so clones, around 81% appearing once. What was sequenced was blood. All receptors derive from a person aged 18 to 75 in good health.

This clone has more than one count but fewer than ten. The V gene is TRBV6-1, the J gene TRBJ1-4, with TRBD1 matching 12 bases. V dropped 3 bases and J dropped 8; count of bases not matched to a gene: 10. This CDR3 is 17 amino acids long. CDR1 and CDR2 from the germline V gene are MNHNS and SASEGT. The CDR3 spells CASSDGTGGASVEKLFF. DNA of the CDR3: TGTGCCAGCAGTGACGGGACAGGGGGCGCCTCCGTGGAAAAACTGTTTTTT.

V and J are TRBV7-6 and TRBJ1-1; tentative D call: TRBD1 (6 bases). This CDR3 spans 14 amino acids. V was shortened by 6 bases and J by 3 bases, with 14 bases between the two germline ends. Germline CDR1 is SGHVS and CDR2 is FNYEAQ. CDR3 sequence reads: CASRPDRGDTEAFF. The DNA of the CDR3 is TGTGCCAGCAGACCGGACAGAGGCGACACTGAAGCTTTCTTT.

This sequence joins TRBV5-1 and TRBJ2-2, with 9 nucleotides matching TRBD1. The CDR3 is 14 residues long. Germline CDR1 reads SGHRS; CDR2 reads YFSETQ. V was clipped by 3 bases and J by 7 bases; unmatched bases: 4. CDR3 residues: CASSWGQGNGELFF. DNA for the CDR3: TGCGCCAGCAGCTGGGGACAGGGTAACGGGGAGCTGTTTTTT.

This clone showed up just a few times. This chain connects TRBV6-6 to TRBJ2-5; 11 bases match TRBD2. Germline V lookup: CDR1 MNHNY, CDR2 SVGAGI (reference sequence). The trim removed 7 bases at V and 5 bases at J, leaving 12 bases unmatched. The CDR3 has 16 residues. CDR3 DNA sequence: TGTGCCAGCACCCCGACTAGCGGGGTACAGGGGGAGACCCAGTACTTC. This codes for CASTPTSGVQGETQYF.

This chain links TRBV29-1 with TRBJ2-3; 8 bases are a match to TRBD2. The junction had 6 bases not matched to a gene; V was cut back by 8 bases and J by 2 bases. The V gene's germline CDR1 is SQVTM and CDR2 ANQGSEA. The CDR3 totals 13 residues. CDR3 amino acids: CSSERENTDTQYF. The CDR3 nucleotides are TGCAGCTCCGAGCGGGAGAACACAGATACGCAGTATTTT.

The CDR3 loop reads CASSNLGPSGNTIYF. The CDR3 coding sequence is TGTGCCAGCAGTAACCTTGGACCTTCAGGAAACACCATATATTTT. The chain combines TRBV6-1 with TRBJ1-3, with D unresolved. Per germline, CDR1 MNHNS and CDR2 SASEGT. The CDR3 extends over 15 amino acids. Trimming removed 5 bases at V and 4 bases at J, with 15 bases between.

This clone was seen more than once but under ten times. The genes are TRBV9 and TRBJ1-3; D is perhaps TRBD1 (6 bases). Germline V gene data show CDR1 as SGDLS and CDR2 as YYNGEE. CDR3 size: 15 residues. Trimming stripped 3 bases from V and 1 base from J, with 11 bases between. The CDR3 loop is CASSEGGGSGNTIYF. CDR3 DNA: TGTGCCAGCAGCGAGGGAGGGGGGTCTGGAAACACCATATATTTT.

This clone showed up just a few times. The genes are TRBV19 and TRBJ2-3; 11 nucleotides align to TRBD2. Germline CDR1 LNHDA, CDR2 SQIVND (reference sequence). V trimming: 3 bases; J trimming: 4 bases; junction bases outside the gene matches: 6. This CDR3 region has 16 residues. The CDR3 DNA sequence: TGTGCCAGTAGTATCAGTCCGGGACTAGCGGCAGATACGCAGTATTTT. Translated: CASSISPGLAADTQYF.

The chain has TRBV25-1 and TRBJ1-2; D is possibly TRBD1 (5 bases). Trimming cost V 6 bases and J 8 bases, with 13 bases left between them. Germline V gives CDR1 MGHDK, CDR2 SYGVNS. The CDR3 is 12 amino acids. DNA of the CDR3: TGTGCCAGCAGCCCAGGGTTGTTAGGCTACACCTTC. Amino acid sequence: CASSPGLLGYTF.